This T cell receptor (beta chain) was captured in a study of T cells expressing NK-cell markers. Turning to the study itself: Cells sorted as CD3+CD56+NKG2C+, CD3+CD56+NKG2C- and CD3+CD56-NKG2C+ T cells supplied the TCR beta repertoires.

The CDR3 loop spans 18 amino acids. Germline V gene lookup returns CDR1 MNHNS and CDR2 SASEGT. From its re-call of the 5' RACE reads, TCRdb lists each CDR3 protein once, without DNA. The record lists over 350,000 distinct CDR3 sequences, of which the ten most abundant hold about 11%. What was sequenced was blood T cells: a sorted CD56 or NKG2C T cell subset, CD4+ or CD8+ T cells, or bulk PBMC T cells (not recorded which). This sequence originates from a woman aged 45 to 65 in good health. The genes are TRBV6-1 and TRBJ2-2; TCRdb picks TRBD1, but there is no DNA to check that call. The CDR3 spells CASSKTYAGTGGAGELFF.